The rows below give T cell receptor beta chains drawn from one sample of a study of Graves' ophthalmopathy and Graves' hyperthyroidism. TCRdb used MiXCR to reprocess the multiplex PCR reads, holding one entry per CDR3 protein. Seen here are hundreds of thousands of distinct CDR3 sequences, approximately 22% observed once, and the top ten hold around 7%. The sequenced material came from peripheral blood. These receptor sequences come from a young woman with stable Graves' hyperthyroidism. Some clones in this sample may be carry-over from other donors' samples. The CDR3 runs from the conserved cysteine through the conserved F or W. D genes are given only for firm matches.

v_gene: TRBV29-1
d_gene: NA
len: 13
j_gene: TRBJ1-1
CDR3aa: CSVEKGRYTEAFF

v_gene: TRBV6-1
d_gene: NA
len: 13
j_gene: TRBJ2-7
CDR3aa: CASTSDISCEQYF

v_gene: TRBV28
d_gene: NA
len: 15
j_gene: TRBJ2-5
CDR3aa: CASSLGQGGGETQYF

v_gene: TRBV5-1
d_gene: NA
len: 14
j_gene: TRBJ1-2
CDR3aa: CASSPGVSAYGYTF

v_gene: TRBV10-3
d_gene: NA
len: 17
j_gene: TRBJ1-2
CDR3aa: CAISESMSLSGVVGYTF

v_gene: TRBV20-1
d_gene: TRBD1
len: 13
j_gene: TRBJ2-7
CDR3aa: CSAAKQGAGEQYF

v_gene: TRBV5-1
d_gene: NA
len: 16
j_gene: TRBJ1-1
CDR3aa: CASSLKSGVFCTEAFF

v_gene: TRBV20-1
d_gene: NA
len: 12
j_gene: TRBJ2-7
CDR3aa: CSAGRLENEQYF

v_gene: TRBV6-1
d_gene: NA
len: 15
j_gene: TRBJ1-1
CDR3aa: CASSETRTPNTEAFF

v_gene: TRBV18
d_gene: TRBD1
len: 15
j_gene: TRBJ1-1
CDR3aa: CASSPPQGATAEAFF

v_gene: TRBV6-2/TRBV6-3
d_gene: NA
len: 18
j_gene: TRBJ2-2
CDR3aa: CASSYPRVGAVNTGELFF

v_gene: TRBV7-9
d_gene: TRBD2
len: 19
j_gene: TRBJ2-5
CDR3aa: CASSPPPPSLALFSETQYF

v_gene: TRBV15
d_gene: NA
len: 13
j_gene: TRBJ2-5
CDR3aa: CATKPPESQTQYF

v_gene: TRBV18
d_gene: TRBD1
len: 16
j_gene: TRBJ1-1
CDR3aa: CASSITRQGADTEAFF

v_gene: TRBV11-2
d_gene: NA
len: 13
j_gene: TRBJ2-5
CDR3aa: CASSFDSQETQYF

v_gene: TRBV6-1
d_gene: TRBD1
len: 14
j_gene: TRBJ1-2
CDR3aa: CASRELDRGLSYTF